This T cell receptor beta chain came from a study of metastatic and nonmetastatic thyroid tumors. Study-wide points: Versus benign nodules, malignant thyroid tumors reportedly had significantly higher TCR beta diversity, in blood and tumor.

Germline V gives CDR1 MDHEN, CDR2 SYDVKM. The CDR3 consists of 18 residues. Germline trimming cut 1 base from V and 5 bases from J; bases unmatched to any gene: 13. Within the sample, this clone is medium-sized. As yet, its antigen is unknown. TCRdb reanalyzed the PCR reads via MiXCR. The repertoire holds about 21,000 clones, with 22% as singletons. Not a single patient had been given any form of treatment at any point before undergoing thyroid surgery. The chain is built from TRBV28 and TRBJ1-2, with 10 bases identical to TRBD1. This sequence originates from a female donor with papillary thyroid cancer or a benign thyroid nodule (not recorded which). Some clones in this sample may be carry-over from other donors' samples. Sequenced input: adjacent normal tissue. As DNA, the CDR3 is TGTGCCAGCAGTTTATATGGCCCGGGACAGGGGAAACTGTATGGCTACACCTTC. This codes for CASSLYGPGQGKLYGYTF.